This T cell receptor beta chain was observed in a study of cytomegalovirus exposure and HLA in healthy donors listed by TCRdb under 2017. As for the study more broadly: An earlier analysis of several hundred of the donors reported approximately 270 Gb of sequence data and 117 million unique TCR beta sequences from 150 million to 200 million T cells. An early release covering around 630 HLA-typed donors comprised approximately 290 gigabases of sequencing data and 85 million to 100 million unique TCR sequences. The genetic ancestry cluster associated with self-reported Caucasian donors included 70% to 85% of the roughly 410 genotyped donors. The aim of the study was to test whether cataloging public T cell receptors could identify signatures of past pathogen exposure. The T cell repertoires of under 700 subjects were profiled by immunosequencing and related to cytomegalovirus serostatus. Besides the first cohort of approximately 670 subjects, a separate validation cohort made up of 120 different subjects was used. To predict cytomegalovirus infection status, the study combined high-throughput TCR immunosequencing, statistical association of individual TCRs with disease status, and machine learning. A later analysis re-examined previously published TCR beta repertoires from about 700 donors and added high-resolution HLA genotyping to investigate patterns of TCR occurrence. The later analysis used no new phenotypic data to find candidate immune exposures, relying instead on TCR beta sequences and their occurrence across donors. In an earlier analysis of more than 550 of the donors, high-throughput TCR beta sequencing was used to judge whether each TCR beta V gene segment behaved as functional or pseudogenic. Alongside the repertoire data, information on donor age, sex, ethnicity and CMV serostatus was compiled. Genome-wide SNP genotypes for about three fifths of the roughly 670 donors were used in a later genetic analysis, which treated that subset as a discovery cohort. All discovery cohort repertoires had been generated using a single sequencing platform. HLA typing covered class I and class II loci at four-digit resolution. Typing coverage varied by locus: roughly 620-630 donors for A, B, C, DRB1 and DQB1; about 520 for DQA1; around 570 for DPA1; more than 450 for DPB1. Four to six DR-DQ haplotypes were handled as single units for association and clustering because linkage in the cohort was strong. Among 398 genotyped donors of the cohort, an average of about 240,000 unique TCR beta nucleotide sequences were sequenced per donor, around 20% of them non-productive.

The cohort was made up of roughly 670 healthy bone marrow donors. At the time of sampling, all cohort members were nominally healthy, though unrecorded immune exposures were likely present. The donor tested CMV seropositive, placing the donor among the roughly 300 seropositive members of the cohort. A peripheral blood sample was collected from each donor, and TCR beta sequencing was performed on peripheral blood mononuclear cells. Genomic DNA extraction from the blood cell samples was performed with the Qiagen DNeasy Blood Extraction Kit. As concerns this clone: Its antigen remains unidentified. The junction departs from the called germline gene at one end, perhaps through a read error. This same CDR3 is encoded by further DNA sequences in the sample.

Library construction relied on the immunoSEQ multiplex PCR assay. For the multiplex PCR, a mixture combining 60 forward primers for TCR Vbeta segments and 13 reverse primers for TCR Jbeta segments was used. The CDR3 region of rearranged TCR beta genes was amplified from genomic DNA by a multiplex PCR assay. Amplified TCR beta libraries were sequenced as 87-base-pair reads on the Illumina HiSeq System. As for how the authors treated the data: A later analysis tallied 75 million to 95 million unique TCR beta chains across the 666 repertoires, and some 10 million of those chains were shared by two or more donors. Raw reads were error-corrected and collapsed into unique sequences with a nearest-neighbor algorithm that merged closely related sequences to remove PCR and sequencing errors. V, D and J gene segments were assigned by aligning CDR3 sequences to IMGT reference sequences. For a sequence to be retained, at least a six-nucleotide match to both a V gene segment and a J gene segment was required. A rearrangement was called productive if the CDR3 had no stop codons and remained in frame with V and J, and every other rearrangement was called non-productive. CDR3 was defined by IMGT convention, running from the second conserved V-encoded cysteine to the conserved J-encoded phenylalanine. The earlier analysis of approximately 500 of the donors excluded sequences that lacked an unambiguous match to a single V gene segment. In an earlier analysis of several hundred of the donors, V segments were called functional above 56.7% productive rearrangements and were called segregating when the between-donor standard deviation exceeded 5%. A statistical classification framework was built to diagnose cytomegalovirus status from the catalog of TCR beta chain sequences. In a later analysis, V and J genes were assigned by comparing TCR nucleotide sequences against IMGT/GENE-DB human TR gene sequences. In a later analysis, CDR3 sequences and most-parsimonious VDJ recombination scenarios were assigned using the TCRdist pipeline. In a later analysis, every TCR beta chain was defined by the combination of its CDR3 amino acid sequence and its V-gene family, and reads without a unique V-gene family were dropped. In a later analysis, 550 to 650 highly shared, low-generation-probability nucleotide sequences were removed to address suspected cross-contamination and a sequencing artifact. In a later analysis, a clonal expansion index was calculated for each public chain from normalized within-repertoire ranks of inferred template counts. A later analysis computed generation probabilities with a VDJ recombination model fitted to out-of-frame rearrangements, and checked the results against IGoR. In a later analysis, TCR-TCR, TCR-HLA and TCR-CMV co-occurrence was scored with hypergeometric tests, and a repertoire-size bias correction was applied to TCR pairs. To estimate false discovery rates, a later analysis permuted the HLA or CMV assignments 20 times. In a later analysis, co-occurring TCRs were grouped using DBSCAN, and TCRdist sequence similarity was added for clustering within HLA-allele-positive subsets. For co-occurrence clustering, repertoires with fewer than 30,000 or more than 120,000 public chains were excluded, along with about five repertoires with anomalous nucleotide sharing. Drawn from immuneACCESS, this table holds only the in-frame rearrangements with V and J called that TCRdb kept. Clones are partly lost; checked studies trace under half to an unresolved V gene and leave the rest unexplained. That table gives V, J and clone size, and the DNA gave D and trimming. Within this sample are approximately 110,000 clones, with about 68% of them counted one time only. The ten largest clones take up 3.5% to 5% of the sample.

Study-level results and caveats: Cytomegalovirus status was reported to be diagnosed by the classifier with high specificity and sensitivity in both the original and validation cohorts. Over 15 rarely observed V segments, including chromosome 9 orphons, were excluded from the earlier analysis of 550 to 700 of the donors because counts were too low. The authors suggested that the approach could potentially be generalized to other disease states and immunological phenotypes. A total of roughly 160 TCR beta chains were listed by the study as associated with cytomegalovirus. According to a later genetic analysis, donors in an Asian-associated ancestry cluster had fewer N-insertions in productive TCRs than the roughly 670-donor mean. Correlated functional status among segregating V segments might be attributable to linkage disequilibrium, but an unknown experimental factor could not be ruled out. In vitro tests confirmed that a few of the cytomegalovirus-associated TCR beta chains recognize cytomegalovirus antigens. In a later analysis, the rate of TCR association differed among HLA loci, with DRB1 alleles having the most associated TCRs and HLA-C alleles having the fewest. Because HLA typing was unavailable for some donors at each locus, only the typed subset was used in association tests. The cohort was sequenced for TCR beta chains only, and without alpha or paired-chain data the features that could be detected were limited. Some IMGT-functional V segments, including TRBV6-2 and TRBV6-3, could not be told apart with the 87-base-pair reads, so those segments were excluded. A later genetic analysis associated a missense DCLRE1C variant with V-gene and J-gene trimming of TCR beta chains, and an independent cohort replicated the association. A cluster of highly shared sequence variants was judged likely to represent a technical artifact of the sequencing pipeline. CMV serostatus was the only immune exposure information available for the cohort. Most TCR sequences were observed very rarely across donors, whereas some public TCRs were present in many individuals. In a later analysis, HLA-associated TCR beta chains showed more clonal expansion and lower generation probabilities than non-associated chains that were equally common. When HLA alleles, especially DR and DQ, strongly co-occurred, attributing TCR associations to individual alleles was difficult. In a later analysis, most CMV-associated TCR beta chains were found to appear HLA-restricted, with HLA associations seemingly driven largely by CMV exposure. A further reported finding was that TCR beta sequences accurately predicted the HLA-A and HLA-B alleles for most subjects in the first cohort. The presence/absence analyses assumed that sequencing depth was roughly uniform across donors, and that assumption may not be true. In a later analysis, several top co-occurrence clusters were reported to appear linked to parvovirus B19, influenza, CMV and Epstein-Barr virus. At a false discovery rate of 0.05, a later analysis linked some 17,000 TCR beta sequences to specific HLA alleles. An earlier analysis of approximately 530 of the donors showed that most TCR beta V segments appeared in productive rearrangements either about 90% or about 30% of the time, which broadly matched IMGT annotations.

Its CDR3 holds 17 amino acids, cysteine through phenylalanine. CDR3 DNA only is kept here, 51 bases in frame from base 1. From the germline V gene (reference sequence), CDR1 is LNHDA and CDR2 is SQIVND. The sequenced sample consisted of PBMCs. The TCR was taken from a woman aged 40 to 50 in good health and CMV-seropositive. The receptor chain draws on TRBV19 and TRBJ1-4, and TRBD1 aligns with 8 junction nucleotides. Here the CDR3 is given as CASSTQGAGATNEKLFF. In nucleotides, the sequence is TGTGCCAGTAGTACCCAGGGGGCCGGTGCAACTAATGAAAAACTGTTTTTC. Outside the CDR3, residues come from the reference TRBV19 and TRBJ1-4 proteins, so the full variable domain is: DGGITQSPKYLFRKEGQNVTLSCEQNLNHDAMYWYRQDPGQGLRLIYYSQIVNDFQKGDIAEGYSVSREKKESFPLTVTSAQKNPTAFYLCASSTQGAGATNEKLFFGSGTQLSVL.